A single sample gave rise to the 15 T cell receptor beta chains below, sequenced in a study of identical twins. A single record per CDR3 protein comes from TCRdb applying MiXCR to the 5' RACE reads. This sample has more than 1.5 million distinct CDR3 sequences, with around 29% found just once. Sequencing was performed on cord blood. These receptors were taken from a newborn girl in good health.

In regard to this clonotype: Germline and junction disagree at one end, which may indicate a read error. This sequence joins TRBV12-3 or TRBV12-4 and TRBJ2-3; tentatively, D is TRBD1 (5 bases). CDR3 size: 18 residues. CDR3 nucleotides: TGTGCCAGCAGTTTAGTATTTTGGGGCGACCATAGCACAGATGCGCAGTATTTT. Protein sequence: CASSLVFWGDHSTDAQYF.

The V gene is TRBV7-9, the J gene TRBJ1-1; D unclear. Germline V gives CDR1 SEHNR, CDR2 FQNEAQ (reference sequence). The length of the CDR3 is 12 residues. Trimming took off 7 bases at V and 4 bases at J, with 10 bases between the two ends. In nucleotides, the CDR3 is TGTGCCAGCAACATACTGGGCACTGAAGCTTTCTTT. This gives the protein CASNILGTEAFF.

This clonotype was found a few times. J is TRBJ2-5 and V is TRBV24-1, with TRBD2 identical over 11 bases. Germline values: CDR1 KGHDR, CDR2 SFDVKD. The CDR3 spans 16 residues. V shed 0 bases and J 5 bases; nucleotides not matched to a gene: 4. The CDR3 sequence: CATSDLTSGSIETQYF. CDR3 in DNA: TGTGCCACCAGTGATTTGACTAGCGGGAGTATCGAGACCCAGTACTTC.

This CDR3 reads CSARALAEDYNEQYF. The CDR3 nucleotides are TGCAGTGCTAGAGCACTAGCGGAGGACTACAATGAGCAGTACTTC. The rearrangement links TRBV20-1 to TRBJ2-5, with 8 bases lining up with TRBD2. The CDR3 covers 15 residues. Germline loops: CDR1 DFQATT, CDR2 SNEGSKA (reference sequence). V trimming: 1 base; J trimming: 11 bases; junction bases outside the gene matches: 15.

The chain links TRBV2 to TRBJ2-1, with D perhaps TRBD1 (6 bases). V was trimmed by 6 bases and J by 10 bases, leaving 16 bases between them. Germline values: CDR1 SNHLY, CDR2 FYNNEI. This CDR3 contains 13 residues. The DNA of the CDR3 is TGTGCCAGCAGGGGTACGACAGGTGGAGAGCAGTTCTTC. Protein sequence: CASRGTTGGEQFF.

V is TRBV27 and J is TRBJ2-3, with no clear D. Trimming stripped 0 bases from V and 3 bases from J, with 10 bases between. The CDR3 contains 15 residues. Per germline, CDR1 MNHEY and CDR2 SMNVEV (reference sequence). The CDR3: CASSLSPRRTDTQYF. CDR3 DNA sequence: TGTGCCAGCAGTTTATCGCCGAGGCGTACAGATACGCAGTATTTT.

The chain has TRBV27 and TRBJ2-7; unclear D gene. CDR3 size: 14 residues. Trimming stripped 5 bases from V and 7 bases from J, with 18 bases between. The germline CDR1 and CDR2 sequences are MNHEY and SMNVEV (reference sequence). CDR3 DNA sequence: TGTGCCAGCAGTCCAACTATTGCACTCAATGAGCAGTACTTC. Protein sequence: CASSPTIALNEQYF.

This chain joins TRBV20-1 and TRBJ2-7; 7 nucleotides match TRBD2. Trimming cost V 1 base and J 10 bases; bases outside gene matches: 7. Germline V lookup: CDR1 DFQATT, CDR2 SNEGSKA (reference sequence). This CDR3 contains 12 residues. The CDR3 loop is CSARGPAGTQYF. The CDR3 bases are TGCAGTGCTAGAGGTCCAGCGGGAACCCAGTACTTC.

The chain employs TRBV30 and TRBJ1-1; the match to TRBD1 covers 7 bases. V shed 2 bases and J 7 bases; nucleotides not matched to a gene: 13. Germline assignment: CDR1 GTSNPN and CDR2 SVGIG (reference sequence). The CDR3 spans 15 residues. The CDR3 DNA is TGTGCCTGGAGTTCACCTTCGACAGGGAAGATTGAAGCTTTCTTT. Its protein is CAWSSPSTGKIEAFF.

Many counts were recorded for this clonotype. CDR3 protein: CASSEFRTDTQYF. In DNA, the CDR3 is TGTGCCAGCAGTGAGTTCAGGACAGATACGCAGTATTTT. V and J are TRBV2 and TRBJ2-3, with D unresolved. The germline CDR1 and CDR2 sequences are SNHLY and FYNNEI. V lost 3 bases, J lost 3 bases, and 7 bases lay in between. This CDR3 spans 13 amino acids.

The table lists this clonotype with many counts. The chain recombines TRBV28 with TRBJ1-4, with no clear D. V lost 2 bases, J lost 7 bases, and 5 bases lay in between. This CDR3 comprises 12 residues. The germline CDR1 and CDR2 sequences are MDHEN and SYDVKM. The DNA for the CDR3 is TGTGCCAGCAGTTTAGACCCTGAAAAACTGTTTTTT. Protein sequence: CASSLDPEKLFF.

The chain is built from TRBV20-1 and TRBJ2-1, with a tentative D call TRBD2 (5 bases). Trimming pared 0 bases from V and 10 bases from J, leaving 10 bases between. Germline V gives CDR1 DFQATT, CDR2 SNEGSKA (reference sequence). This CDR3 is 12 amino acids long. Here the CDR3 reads CSARDLTTEQFF. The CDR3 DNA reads TGCAGTGCTAGAGATCTGACTACAGAGCAGTTCTTC.

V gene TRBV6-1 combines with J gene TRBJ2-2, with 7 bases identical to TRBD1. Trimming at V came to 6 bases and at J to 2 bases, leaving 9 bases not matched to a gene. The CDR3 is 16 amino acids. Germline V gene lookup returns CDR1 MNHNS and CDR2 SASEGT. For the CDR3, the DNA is TGTGCCAGCAGCCCCTGGGACAGACCTAACACCGGGGAGCTGTTTTTT. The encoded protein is CASSPWDRPNTGELFF.

As DNA, the CDR3 is TGTGCCAGCAGCTTCAGTGGCAGCGATGGCTACACCTTC. Protein sequence: CASSFSGSDGYTF. The rearrangement links TRBV7-9 to TRBJ1-2; D is ambiguous. The CDR3 contains 13 residues. The germline V gene encodes CDR1 SEHNR and CDR2 FQNEAQ (reference sequence). With 3 bases removed from V and 6 bases from J, the gap between germline ends came to 11 bases.

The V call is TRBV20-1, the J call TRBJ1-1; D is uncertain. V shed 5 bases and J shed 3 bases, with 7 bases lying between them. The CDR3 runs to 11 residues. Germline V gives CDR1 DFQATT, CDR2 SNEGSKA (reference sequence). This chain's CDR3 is CSAPAYTEAFF. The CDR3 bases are TGCAGTGCTCCGGCTTACACTGAAGCTTTCTTT.